The 22 T cell receptor beta chains reported below all come from one sample, sequenced in a study of CD8 T cells in ankylosing spondylitis. The antigens of these receptors remain unknown. MiXCR, run by TCRdb on the 5' RACE reads, gives a single entry per CDR3 protein. In the table there are roughly 450,000 distinct CDR3 sequences, 25% to 30% of which are singletons. Notes on the study in general: What seemed typical of ankylosing spondylitis blood was a TCR beta motif built from under 10 highly homologous variants.

The specimen was blood, either unsorted or a sorted T cell fraction (not recorded which). The receptors were gathered from a male donor with ankylosing spondylitis.

The chain combines TRBV19 with TRBJ2-7; 8 bases are a match to TRBD2. The germline V gene has CDR1 LNHDA and CDR2 SQIVND (reference sequence). The CDR3 contains 14 residues. The J segment lost 2 bases and the V segment lost 7 bases, leaving 7 bases of the junction unmatched. The CDR3 nucleotides are TGTGCCAGTACCCCGCGGGGGGACACCTACGAGCAGTACTTC. Amino acids: CASTPRGDTYEQYF.

The rearrangement links TRBV29-1 to TRBJ1-1, with D possibly being TRBD1 (6 bases). Germline CDR1 reads SQVTM; CDR2 reads ANQGSEA. This CDR3 is built from 15 residues. Trimming removed 4 bases at V and 2 bases at J, with 17 bases between. In DNA form, the CDR3 reads TGCAGCGTTGTTAGGGTGGGGACAAATAACACTGAAGCTTTCTTT. Translating it yields CSVVRVGTNNTEAFF.

V gene TRBV7-8 combines with J gene TRBJ1-5; tentative D call: TRBD1 (6 bases). V was cut by 0 bases and J by 6 bases, with 12 bases left in between. CDR1 and CDR2 (germline): SGHVS, FQNEAQ. The CDR3 is 15 residues long. The CDR3 DNA reads TGTGCCAGCAGCTTAGCGCTTGGGGGCAGTCAGCCCCAGCATTTT. This sequence encodes CASSLALGGSQPQHF.

The V call is TRBV20-1, the J call TRBJ1-4; D is ambiguous. The CDR3 is 13 amino acids. V shed 6 bases and J shed 7 bases, with 15 bases lying between them. CDR1 and CDR2 from the germline V gene are DFQATT and SNEGSKA (reference sequence). The CDR3 DNA reads as TGCAGTGCCACTCTCGGATTAGGTGAAAAACTGTTTTTT. Residues: CSATLGLGEKLFF.

The V and J genes are TRBV29-1 and TRBJ2-1; TRBD2 agrees at 8 bases. From germline, CDR1 is SQVTM and CDR2 ANQGSEA. V was pared by 0 bases and J by 15 bases, with 4 bases of the junction left unmatched. The length of the CDR3 is 11 residues. CDR3 sequence (DNA): TGCAGCGTTGAAGATGGCGGGGGGCTGTTCTTC. It specifies CSVEDGGGLFF.

This chain links TRBV10-3 with TRBJ2-5, with 8 bases matching TRBD2. The germline V gene encodes CDR1 ENHRY and CDR2 SYGVKD. Trimming at V came to 6 bases and at J to 1 base, leaving 4 bases not matched to a gene. CDR3 length: 14 residues. Here the CDR3 reads CAISDTSGQETQYF. In nucleotides, the CDR3 is TGTGCCATCAGCGACACTAGCGGCCAAGAGACCCAGTACTTC.

This clonotype showed up just a few times. The gene calls are TRBV27 and TRBJ1-1; D remains ambiguous. The CDR3 contains 12 residues. From germline, CDR1 is MNHEY and CDR2 SMNVEV (reference sequence). V was pared by 0 bases and J by 9 bases, with 8 bases between. Here the CDR3 reads CASSLSAGKAFF. CDR3 DNA: TGTGCCAGCAGTTTATCGGCGGGGAAAGCTTTCTTT.

This chain uses TRBV5-1 with TRBJ2-7, with D tentatively TRBD1 (6 bases). The CDR3 is 14 residues long. Germline V gives CDR1 SGHRS, CDR2 YFSETQ. V lost 0 bases, J lost 3 bases, and 10 bases lay in between. The CDR3 is CASSLGQGIYEQYF. As DNA, the CDR3 is TGCGCCAGCAGCTTGGGGCAGGGGATCTACGAGCAGTACTTC.

This rearrangement joins TRBV3-1 to TRBJ2-1, with D unclear. The CDR3 covers 16 residues. V gave up 0 bases and J gave up 7 bases, with 16 bases separating them. The germline V gene has CDR1 LGHDT and CDR2 YNNKEL (reference sequence). CDR3 coding DNA: TGTGCCAGCAGCCAAGAATCCGTCCCTGTGTGGAATGAGCAGTTCTTC. Translating gives CASSQESVPVWNEQFF.

There are a few counts of this clonotype. The chain employs TRBV25-1 and TRBJ2-1, with 7 bases lining up with TRBD2. Trimming removed 5 bases from V and 5 bases from J; junction bases left unmatched: 6. The CDR3 runs 14 residues. CDR1 and CDR2 (germline): MGHDK, SYGVNS. The CDR3 DNA follows: TGTGCCAGCAGTAGAGCGGGACGCCACAATGAGCAGTTCTTC. Translation gives CASSRAGRHNEQFF.

V is TRBV29-1 and J is TRBJ2-5; D is uncertain. The CDR3 spans 11 residues. Trimming removed 7 bases at V and 5 bases at J, with 11 bases between. In germline, CDR1 is SQVTM, CDR2 ANQGSEA. The CDR3 DNA reads TGCAGCGGGACGGAAGTGGAGACCCAGTACTTC. As protein: CSGTEVETQYF.

V and J are TRBV19 and TRBJ2-1; 10 bases are shared with TRBD1. The V gene end was trimmed by 10 bases and the J gene end by 4 bases; junction bases not matched to a gene: 10. The CDR3 runs 15 residues. Looked up from germline, CDR1 is LNHDA and CDR2 is SQIVND (reference sequence). The CDR3 sequence is CATTAPGQGYNEQFF. DNA of the CDR3: TGTGCCACCACTGCGCCGGGACAGGGGTACAATGAGCAGTTCTTC.

This clonotype was picked up a small number of times. The V gene is TRBV5-1, the J gene TRBJ2-1; D is unresolved. The germline CDR1 and CDR2 sequences are SGHRS and YFSETQ. The V end lost 4 bases, the J end lost 8 bases, and 16 bases lay between the germline ends. The CDR3 is 14 residues long. The chain's CDR3 is CASSDSSGSDEQFF. The CDR3 DNA sequence: TGCGCCAGCAGCGATTCGTCCGGGTCAGATGAGCAGTTCTTC.

This clonotype showed up just a few times. The V call is TRBV24-1, the J call TRBJ2-2; no firm D call. This CDR3 contains 14 residues. V lost 7 bases and J 4 bases, leaving 12 bases between the germline ends. Germline CDR1 is KGHDR and CDR2 is SFDVKD. CDR3 bases: TGTGCCACCAGAGGAAGCCAGATCACCGGGGAGCTGTTTTTT. This sequence encodes CATRGSQITGELFF.

The chain has TRBV7-9 and TRBJ2-3; 7 nucleotides agree with TRBD1. V gave up 6 bases and J gave up 4 bases; unmatched junction bases: 13. The CDR3 covers 16 residues. From germline, CDR1 is SEHNR and CDR2 FQNEAQ (reference sequence). CDR3 in amino acids: CASRPDRAHRADTQYF. In DNA form, the CDR3 reads TGTGCCAGCAGACCCGACAGGGCTCACAGAGCAGATACGCAGTATTTT.

The rearrangement uses TRBV5-1 and TRBJ2-5, with 7 bases aligning to TRBD2. With V trimmed by 4 bases and J by 1 base, 7 bases remained unmatched. This CDR3 has 15 amino acids. Germline loops: CDR1 SGHRS, CDR2 YFSETQ. CDR3 region: CASSSQLASQETQYF. CDR3 nucleotide sequence: TGCGCCAGCAGCAGTCAACTAGCGTCCCAAGAGACCCAGTACTTC.

J is TRBJ1-1 and V is TRBV6-5; tentatively, D is TRBD1 (6 bases). V lost 0 bases to trimming and J lost 1 base, with 12 bases between them. The CDR3 contains 16 residues. Germline V gene data show CDR1 as MNHEY and CDR2 as SVGAGI. CDR3 region: CASSYSQGVRNTEAFF. Written as DNA, the CDR3 is TGTGCCAGCAGTTACTCACAGGGCGTTAGGAACACTGAAGCTTTCTTT.

J is TRBJ1-1 and V is TRBV5-1, with a possible D match to TRBD1 (5 bases). Germline V gene data show CDR1 as SGHRS and CDR2 as YFSETQ. This CDR3 has 14 amino acids. Trimming left V 5 bases short and J 1 base short, with 12 bases between. The CDR3 protein is CASSPDTRNTEAFF. The CDR3 nucleotides are TGCGCCAGCAGTCCGGACACTCGGAACACTGAAGCTTTCTTT.

V and J are TRBV12-3 or TRBV12-4 and TRBJ1-2; D gene ambiguous. The ends were cut back, 4 bases at V and 7 bases at J, with 13 bases in the middle. There are 13 residues in the CDR3. Here the CDR3 DNA reads TGTGCCAGCAGTTACGCCAGATTCAGTGGCTACACCTTC. This gives the protein CASSYARFSGYTF.

The CDR3 region has the DNA TGTGCCAGCAGTTACTCCGAAAAACTGTTTTTT. Translated: CASSYSEKLFF. V gene TRBV6-6 combines with J gene TRBJ1-4; D is unclear. This CDR3 region has 11 residues. Germline values: CDR1 MNHNY, CDR2 SVGAGI (reference sequence). The V gene lost 0 bases and the J gene lost 8 bases, with 1 base spanning the gap.

This clonotype came up a few times. The chain has TRBV7-6 and TRBJ2-7; 8 bases agree with TRBD2. The CDR3 extends over 15 amino acids. Germline loops: CDR1 SGHVS, CDR2 FNYEAQ. V shed 2 bases and J 1 base; nucleotides not matched to a gene: 4. CDR3 DNA: TGTGCCAGCAGCTTAACAGCGGGGGATTCCTACGAGCAGTACTTC. Its protein is CASSLTAGDSYEQYF.

There are a few counts of this clonotype. V gene TRBV19 combines with J gene TRBJ1-5; possibly TRBD1 for D (5 bases). The germline V gene encodes CDR1 LNHDA and CDR2 SQIVND (reference sequence). The CDR3 has 15 residues. Trimming stripped 8 bases from V and 3 bases from J, with 17 bases between. The CDR3 DNA follows: TGTGCCAGTCGGAGGGGAGAGCTGGACAATCAGCCCCAGCATTTT. Translation gives CASRRGELDNQPQHF.